The clone carrying this T cell receptor (beta chain) occurred many times. This record belongs to a study of regulatory T cells in long-lasting Graves disease. Study overall: Graves' patients (newly diagnosed) had been on antithyroid drugs under 3 months.

Time point noted: newly diagnosed GD, antithyroid drugs for less than 3 months. PBMCs were the source of the RNA used for TCR sequencing. Germline values: CDR1 MDHEN, CDR2 SYDVKM. V lost 5 bases and J lost 3; bases outside the gene matches: 16. The CDR3 is 17 amino acids. Arm-PCR of CDR3 regions and iRepertoire HTBI primers were the basis on which TCR beta libraries were built. TCRdb itself ran the multiplex PCR reads through MiXCR, one entry per CDR3 protein. The sample lists about 350,000 distinct CDR3 sequences; around 15% were seen once. These data also formed part of another study, on T cells in Graves' hyperthyroidism and ophthalmopathy.

This sequence originates from a woman aged 18-29 years with Graves disease. The chain recombines TRBV28 with TRBJ2-7; the match to TRBD2 covers 7 bases. Material: peripheral blood mononuclear cells (PBMCs), obtained at new diagnosis, from a patient treated with antithyroid drugs. CDR3: CASSPLASGHSDYEQYF. Written as DNA, the CDR3 is TGTGCCAGCAGTCCCCTCGCTAGCGGACATTCCGACTACGAGCAGTACTTC.